This entry lists 23 T cell receptor beta chains sequenced from one sample in a study of blood T cell repertoires in COVID-19. Produced via immunoSEQ multiplex PCR; TCRdb's table is partial and in-frame only. The data show about 40,000 clones, roughly four fifths seen once. Input material: peripheral blood. The origin of the receptors is a woman in her sixties with acute or convalescent COVID-19.

The rearrangement uses TRBV4-1 and TRBJ1-2; 8 nucleotides align to TRBD1. Trimming cost V 3 bases and J 8 bases; bases outside gene matches: 11. Germline CDR1 is MGHRA and CDR2 is YSYEKL. The CDR3 length is 15 residues. CDR3 loop: CASSQPGQGFRGYTF. The CDR3 bases are TGCGCCAGCAGCCAGCCCGGACAGGGCTTTAGGGGCTACACCTTC.

This clone was observed a few times. The identical CDR3 is also encoded by other nucleotide sequences in the sample. V usage is TRBV27 and J usage is TRBJ2-7, with D maybe TRBD2 (5 bases). The ends were cut back, 2 bases at V and 3 bases at J, with 8 bases in the middle. The CDR3 extends over 13 amino acids. Germline CDR1 and CDR2: MNHEY and SMNVEV (reference sequence). The CDR3 DNA reads as TGTGCCAGCAGTTTAACGGGAAACTACGAGCAGTACTTC. It encodes CASSLTGNYEQYF.

The V gene is TRBV19, the J gene TRBJ1-1, with D possibly TRBD1 on 6 matching bases. CDR3 length equals 18 residues. Germline CDR1 LNHDA, CDR2 SQIVND (reference sequence). Trimming cost V 7 bases and J 1 base, with 25 bases left between them. The CDR3 DNA reads TGTGCCAGTAACTCGCTTAGAGGGGGAAGCGGTCGGAACACTGAAGCTTTCTTT. Protein: CASNSLRGGSGRNTEAFF. Full variable domain (rest looked up from reference TRBV19 and TRBJ1-1): DGGITQSPKYLFRKEGQNVTLSCEQNLNHDAMYWYRQDPGQGLRLIYYSQIVNDFQKGDIAEGYSVSREKKESFPLTVTSAQKNPTAFYLCASNSLRGGSGRNTEAFFGQGTRLTVV.

The genes are TRBV19 and TRBJ1-2; 7 nucleotides agree with TRBD1. V was pared by 3 bases and J by 7 bases, with 20 bases of the junction left unmatched. Germline loops: CDR1 LNHDA, CDR2 SQIVND (reference sequence). CDR3 length: 18 residues. CDR3 coding DNA: TGTGCCAGTAGTATTCTCGGACAGGAAATTGGGTCCTATCGTGGCTACACCTTC. This gives the protein CASSILGQEIGSYRGYTF.

The rearrangement links TRBV2 to TRBJ1-5; D unclear. The CDR3 has 15 residues. Germline V gene lookup returns CDR1 SNHLY and CDR2 FYNNEI. Trimming shortened V by 1 base and J by 2 bases, and 9 bases separated the two germline ends. This CDR3 is CASSEVRGRNQPQHF. The CDR3 nucleotides are TGTGCCAGCAGTGAAGTACGGGGTCGCAATCAGCCCCAGCATTTT.

The rearrangement links TRBV2 to TRBJ1-1; TRBD1 matches 9 bases. The germline V gene has CDR1 SNHLY and CDR2 FYNNEI. Trimming cost V 8 bases and J 5 bases; bases outside gene matches: 6. The CDR3 loop spans 13 amino acids. CDR3 sequence: CASQQGALTEAFF. The CDR3 DNA reads TGTGCCAGCCAACAGGGGGCTTTGACTGAAGCTTTCTTT. The entire variable domain, with the rest obtained from reference TRBV2 and TRBJ1-1, is as follows: EPEVTQTPSHQVTQMGQEVILRCVPISNHLYFYWYRQILGQKVEFLVSFYNNEISEKSEIFDDQFSVERPDGSNFTLKIRSTKLEDSAMYFCASQQGALTEAFFGQGTRLTVV.

The rearrangement uses TRBV12-3 or TRBV12-4 and TRBJ1-2; D is possibly TRBD1 (6 bases). The CDR3 covers 13 residues. Trimming removed 8 bases at V and 2 bases at J, with 12 bases between. The CDR3 sequence: CASRTGYNYGYTF. CDR3 nucleotide sequence: TGTGCCAGCCGTACAGGGTACAACTATGGCTACACCTTC.

The chain combines TRBV30 with TRBJ1-2, with 8 bases identical to TRBD1. The CDR3 is made up of 13 amino acids. With 2 bases clipped from V and 6 bases from J, the junction kept 5 bases outside the gene matches. CDR1 is GTSNPN, CDR2 SVGIG, per germline (reference sequence). CDR3 DNA sequence: TGTGCCTGGAGTTTTGGACAGGGAGATGGCTACACCTTC. Its translation is CAWSFGQGDGYTF.

V gene TRBV14 combines with J gene TRBJ1-5; D unclear. Trimming left V 2 bases short and J 4 bases short, with 9 bases between. There are 14 residues in the CDR3. CDR1 is SGHDN, CDR2 FVKESK, per germline. CDR3 amino acids: CASSQFGGNQPQHF. In nucleotides, the CDR3 is TGTGCCAGCAGCCAATTCGGCGGAAATCAGCCCCAGCATTTT.

The rearrangement uses TRBV7-8 and TRBJ2-2; D may be TRBD2 (5 bases). V dropped 5 bases and J dropped 0 bases, with 10 bases sitting between them. Germline V gene data show CDR1 as SGHVS and CDR2 as FQNEAQ. This CDR3 comprises 15 residues. CDR3 bases: TGTGCCAGCAGCCTACCGGGATCGAACACCGGGGAGCTGTTTTTT. Its protein product is CASSLPGSNTGELFF.

This clone was detected only a few times. The sample contains more than one DNA sequence encoding this CDR3. The chain recombines TRBV5-1 with TRBJ1-6, with 9 nucleotides matching TRBD1. Trimming at V came to 4 bases and at J to 6 bases, leaving 2 bases not matched to a gene. The CDR3 extends over 14 amino acids. Germline V gives CDR1 SGHRS, CDR2 YFSETQ. Here the CDR3 reads CASSGQGSNSPLHF. CDR3 coding DNA: TGCGCCAGCAGCGGACAGGGGAGTAATTCACCCCTCCACTTT.

The V call is TRBV28, the J call TRBJ1-5, with a weak D call TRBD1 (6 bases). This CDR3 has 15 residues. Germline V gene sequence: CDR1 MDHEN, CDR2 SYDVKM. V was cut by 6 bases and J by 1 base, with 13 bases left in between. The CDR3 reads CASRQGSMSNQPQHF. The DNA for the CDR3 is TGTGCCAGCAGACAGGGCTCAATGAGCAATCAGCCCCAGCATTTT.

This sequence joins TRBV3-1 (or the pseudogene TRBV3-2) and TRBJ1-6, with a tentative D call TRBD1 (5 bases). Germline loops: CDR1 LGHDT, CDR2 YNNKEL (reference sequence). This CDR3 comprises 15 residues. V lost 1 base and J 7 bases, leaving 11 bases between the germline ends. Here the CDR3 reads CASSQGQSLNSPLHF. CDR3 sequence (DNA): TGTGCCAGCAGCCAAGGACAGTCTTTGAATTCACCCCTCCACTTT.

Here the CDR3 DNA reads TGTGCCAGCAGTTTCGACAGGAACACTGAAGCTTTCTTT. This encodes CASSFDRNTEAFF. The gene calls are TRBV12-3 or TRBV12-4 and TRBJ1-1, with D possibly TRBD1 on 5 matching bases. The CDR3 sequence is 13 residues long. V was shortened by 3 bases and J by 1 base, with 6 bases between the two germline ends.

V is TRBV27 and J is TRBJ1-4, with D perhaps matching TRBD1 (6 bases). This CDR3 contains 17 residues. Deletions cut 6 bases from V and 7 bases from J, with 24 bases between. CDR1 is MNHEY, CDR2 SMNVEV, per germline (reference sequence). The CDR3 sequence is CASRKLADSLLGEKLFF. The CDR3 nucleotides are TGTGCCAGCAGGAAACTAGCGGACAGCCTACTGGGTGAAAAACTGTTTTTT.

The rearrangement uses TRBV5-1 and TRBJ2-1; 10 nucleotides align to TRBD2. CDR1 is SGHRS and CDR2 is YFSETQ in the germline V gene. The CDR3 totals 15 residues. V lost 4 bases to trimming and J lost 5 bases; unmatched junction nucleotides: 6. Written as DNA, the CDR3 is TGCGCCAGCAGCCCGCGGACTAGCGGCAACAATGAGCAGTTCTTC. It is translated as CASSPRTSGNNEQFF.

This clone has a single count. The chain links TRBV9 to TRBJ2-5; 9 bases agree with TRBD2. CDR1 SGDLS and CDR2 YYNGEE come from the germline V gene. The CDR3 is made up of 16 amino acids. After removal of 4 bases from V and 1 base from J, the junction contained 8 bases not matched to a gene. The DNA of the CDR3 is TGTGCCAGCAGCATAGTGGCGGGGGGGCCCCAAGAGACCCAGTACTTC. This encodes CASSIVAGGPQETQYF.

The chain is built from TRBV6-1 and TRBJ2-3; tentatively, D is TRBD2 (7 bases). This CDR3 is 15 amino acids long. Deletions cut 1 base from V and 6 bases from J, with 14 bases between. Per germline, CDR1 MNHNS and CDR2 SASEGT. CDR3 sequence (DNA): TGTGCCAGCAGTGAAGTAGGGGGGGTAGATGATACGCAGTATTTT. This gives the protein CASSEVGGVDDTQYF.

V is TRBV9 and J is TRBJ2-7, with a possible D match to TRBD2 (5 bases). Per germline, CDR1 SGDLS and CDR2 YYNGEE. Trimming left V 0 bases short and J 5 bases short, with 15 bases between. This CDR3 has 15 residues. The CDR3 protein is CASSVAAGPGDEQYF. The DNA for the CDR3 is TGTGCCAGCAGCGTAGCGGCGGGCCCCGGGGACGAGCAGTACTTC.

The chain joins TRBV7-6 to TRBJ2-3; D possibly corresponds to TRBD1 (6 bases). The CDR3 spans 18 residues. Germline CDR1 is SGHVS and CDR2 is FNYEAQ. Trimming shortened V by 2 bases and J by 0 bases, and 18 bases separated the two germline ends. The CDR3 DNA is TGTGCCAGCAGCTTAAGGCGCAATCAGGGGTCTAGCACAGATACGCAGTATTTT. Protein sequence: CASSLRRNQGSSTDTQYF.

V gene TRBV5-4 combines with J gene TRBJ2-3, with 11 bases matching TRBD2. Germline V gene sequence: CDR1 SGHNT, CDR2 YYREEE (reference sequence). The trim removed 5 bases at V and 5 bases at J, leaving 19 bases unmatched. There are 19 residues in the CDR3. CDR3 loop: CASSRTGLVAGGQEDTQYF. Here the CDR3 DNA reads TGTGCCAGCAGTAGAACAGGACTCGTAGCGGGGGGGCAGGAAGATACGCAGTATTTT.

This clone was seen only a few times. J is TRBJ2-5 and V is TRBV6-5; 10 nucleotides agree with TRBD2. The germline CDR1 and CDR2 sequences are MNHEY and SVGAGI. The V gene end was trimmed by 5 bases and the J gene end by 5 bases; junction bases not matched to a gene: 8. The CDR3 runs to 15 residues. The CDR3 nucleotides read TGTGCCAGCAGTCCCGAGGGAGCGGGGGGGGAGACCCAGTACTTC. Its protein product is CASSPEGAGGETQYF.

This clone has just a few counts. This sequence joins TRBV5-5 and TRBJ2-7; maybe TRBD1 (6 bases). Trimming took 5 bases from V and 6 from J, leaving 21 bases between them. Germline V gene sequence: CDR1 SGHKS, CDR2 YYEKEE (reference sequence). There are 15 residues in the CDR3. The chain's CDR3 is CASRAERLGAGEQYF. Written as DNA, the CDR3 is TGTGCCAGCAGAGCCGAAAGATTGGGGGCCGGCGAGCAGTACTTC.